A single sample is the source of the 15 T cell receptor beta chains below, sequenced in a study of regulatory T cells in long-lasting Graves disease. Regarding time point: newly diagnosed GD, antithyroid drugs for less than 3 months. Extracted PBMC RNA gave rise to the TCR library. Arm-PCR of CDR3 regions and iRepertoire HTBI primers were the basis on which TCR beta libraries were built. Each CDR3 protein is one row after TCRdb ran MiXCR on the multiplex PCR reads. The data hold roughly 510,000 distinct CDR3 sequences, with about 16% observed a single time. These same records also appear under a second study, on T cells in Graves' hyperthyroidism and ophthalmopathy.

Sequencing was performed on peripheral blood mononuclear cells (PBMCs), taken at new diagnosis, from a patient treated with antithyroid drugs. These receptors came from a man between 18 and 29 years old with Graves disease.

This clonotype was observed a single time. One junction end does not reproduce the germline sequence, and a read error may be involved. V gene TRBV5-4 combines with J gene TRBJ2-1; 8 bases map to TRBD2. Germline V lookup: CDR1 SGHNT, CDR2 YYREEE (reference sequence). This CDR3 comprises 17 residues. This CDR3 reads CASSLGVSGSSDNERFF. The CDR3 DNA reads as TGTGCCAGCAGCTTGGGGGTAAGCGGGAGTAGCGACAATGAGCGGTTCTTC.

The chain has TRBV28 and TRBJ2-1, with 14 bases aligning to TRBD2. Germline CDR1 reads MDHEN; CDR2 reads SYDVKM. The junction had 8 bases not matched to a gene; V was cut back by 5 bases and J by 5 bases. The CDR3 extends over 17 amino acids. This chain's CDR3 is CASSRTTSGRADNEQFF. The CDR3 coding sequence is TGTGCCAGCAGTCGGACGACTAGCGGGAGGGCCGACAATGAGCAGTTCTTC.

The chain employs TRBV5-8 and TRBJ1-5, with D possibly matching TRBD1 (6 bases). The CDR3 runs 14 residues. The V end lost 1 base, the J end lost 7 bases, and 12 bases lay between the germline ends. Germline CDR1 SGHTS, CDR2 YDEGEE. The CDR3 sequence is CASSLQGMGQPQHF. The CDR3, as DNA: TGTGCCAGCAGCTTGCAGGGGATGGGACAGCCCCAGCATTTT.

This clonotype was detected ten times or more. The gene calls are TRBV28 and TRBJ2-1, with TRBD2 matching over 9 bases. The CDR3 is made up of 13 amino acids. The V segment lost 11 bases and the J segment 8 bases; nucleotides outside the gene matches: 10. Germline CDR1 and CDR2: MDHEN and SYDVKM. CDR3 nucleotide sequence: TGTGCCTGCTTACTAGCGGGTGGGGATGAGCAGTTCTTC. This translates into CACLLAGGDEQFF.

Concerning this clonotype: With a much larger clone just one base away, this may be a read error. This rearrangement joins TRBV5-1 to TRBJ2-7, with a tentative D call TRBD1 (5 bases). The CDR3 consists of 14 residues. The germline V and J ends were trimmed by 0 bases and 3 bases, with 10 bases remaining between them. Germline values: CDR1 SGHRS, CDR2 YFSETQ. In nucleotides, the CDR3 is TGCGCCAGCAGCTTGGGGAACAGGCTCTACGAGCAGTACTTC. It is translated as CASSLGNRLYEQYF.

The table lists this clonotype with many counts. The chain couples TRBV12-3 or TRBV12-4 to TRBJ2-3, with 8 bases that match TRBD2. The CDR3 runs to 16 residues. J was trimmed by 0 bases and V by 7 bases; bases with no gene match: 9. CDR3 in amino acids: CASTGPGLGSTDTQYF. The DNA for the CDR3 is TGTGCCAGCACCGGCCCGGGACTAGGTAGCACAGATACGCAGTATTTT.

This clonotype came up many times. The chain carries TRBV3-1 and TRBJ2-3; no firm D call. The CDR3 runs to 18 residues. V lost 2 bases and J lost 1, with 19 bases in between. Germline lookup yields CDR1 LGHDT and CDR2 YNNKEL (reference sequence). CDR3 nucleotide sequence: TGTGCCAGCAGCCAAAATGTGCGAGACGGCGACCGCACAGATACGCAGTATTTT. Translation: CASSQNVRDGDRTDTQYF.

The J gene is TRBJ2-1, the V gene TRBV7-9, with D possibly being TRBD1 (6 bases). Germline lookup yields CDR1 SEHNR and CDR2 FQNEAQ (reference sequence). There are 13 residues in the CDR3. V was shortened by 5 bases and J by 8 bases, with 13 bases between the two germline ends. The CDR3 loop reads CASSLDSSHEQFF. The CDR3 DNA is TGTGCCAGCAGCCTGGACAGTTCTCATGAGCAGTTCTTC. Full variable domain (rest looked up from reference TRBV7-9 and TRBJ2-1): DTGVSQNPRHKITKRGQNVTFRCDPISEHNRLYWYRQTLGQGPEFLTYFQNEAQLEKSRLLSDRFSAERPKGSFSTLEIQRTEQGDSAMYLCASSLDSSHEQFFGPGTRLTVL.

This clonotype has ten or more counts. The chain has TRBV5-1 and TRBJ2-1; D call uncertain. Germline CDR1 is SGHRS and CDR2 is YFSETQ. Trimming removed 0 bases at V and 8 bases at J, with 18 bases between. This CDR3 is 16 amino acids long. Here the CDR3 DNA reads TGCGCCAGCAGCTTGGCCCCTTCTACCAGGTTCGATGAGCAGTTCTTC. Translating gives CASSLAPSTRFDEQFF.

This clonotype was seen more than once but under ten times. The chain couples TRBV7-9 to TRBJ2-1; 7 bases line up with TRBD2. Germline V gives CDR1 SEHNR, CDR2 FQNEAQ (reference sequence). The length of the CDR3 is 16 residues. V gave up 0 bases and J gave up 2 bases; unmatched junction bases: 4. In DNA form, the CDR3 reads TGTGCCAGCAGCTTAGCAGAGCGGGATACCTACAATGAGCAGTTCTTC. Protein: CASSLAERDTYNEQFF.

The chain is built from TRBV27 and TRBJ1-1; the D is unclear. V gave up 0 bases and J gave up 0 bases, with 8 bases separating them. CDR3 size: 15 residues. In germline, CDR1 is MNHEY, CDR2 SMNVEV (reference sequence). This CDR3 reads CASSLSAGMNTEAFF. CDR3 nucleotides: TGTGCCAGCAGTTTATCGGCAGGAATGAACACTGAAGCTTTCTTT.

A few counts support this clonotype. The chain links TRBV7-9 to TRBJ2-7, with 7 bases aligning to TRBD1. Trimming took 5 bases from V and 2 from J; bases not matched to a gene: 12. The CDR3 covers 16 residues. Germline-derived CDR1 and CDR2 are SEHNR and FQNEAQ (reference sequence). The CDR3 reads CASSTETGLTPYEQYF. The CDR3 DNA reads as TGTGCCAGCAGCACTGAGACAGGGCTAACCCCCTACGAGCAGTACTTC.

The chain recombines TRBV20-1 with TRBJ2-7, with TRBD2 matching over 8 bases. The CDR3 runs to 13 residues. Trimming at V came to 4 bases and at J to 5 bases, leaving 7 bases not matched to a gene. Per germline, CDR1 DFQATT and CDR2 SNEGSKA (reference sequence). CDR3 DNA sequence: TGCAGTGCTACCGCCGGGAGGGCCAACGAGCAGTACTTC. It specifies CSATAGRANEQYF.

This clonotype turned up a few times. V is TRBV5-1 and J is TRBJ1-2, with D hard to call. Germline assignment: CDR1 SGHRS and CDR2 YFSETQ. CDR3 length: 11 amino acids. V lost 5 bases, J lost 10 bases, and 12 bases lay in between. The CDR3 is CASRAASNYTF. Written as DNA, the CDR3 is TGCGCCAGCAGGGCAGCGTCCAACTACACCTTC.

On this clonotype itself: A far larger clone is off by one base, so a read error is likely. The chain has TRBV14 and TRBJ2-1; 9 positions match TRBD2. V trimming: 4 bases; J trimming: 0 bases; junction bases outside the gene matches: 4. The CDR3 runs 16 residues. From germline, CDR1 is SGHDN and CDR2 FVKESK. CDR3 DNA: TGTGCCAGCAGCCCCCATAGCGGGAGCTCCTACAATGAGCAGTTCTTC. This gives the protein CASSPHSGSSYNEQFF.